This TCR beta chain was sequenced for a study of vaccination effects on CD4 cells after COVID-19. Between days 9 and 10 of culture, CD4+ T cells were separated out. The CDR3 sequence is 12 residues long. V was clipped by 1 base and J by 4 bases, with 1 base between them. The germline gives CDR1 SGHAT, CDR2 FQNNGV. The repertoire was sequenced with immunoSEQ multiplex PCR; TCRdb's copy has only in-frame clones and lacks some. The sample has tens of thousands of clones; 65% to 75% are singletons. This clone has just a few counts. The antigen is unknown. The chain couples TRBV11-2 to TRBJ2-2; the D is unclear. The source material was CD4+ T cells from PBMCs cultured without peptide, sampled before COVID-19 vaccination. This clonotype was obtained from a human donor who had a prior SARS-CoV-2 infection. This chain's CDR3 is CASSLVTGELFF. The CDR3 nucleotides read TGTGCCAGCAGCTTAGTCACCGGGGAGCTGTTTTTT.